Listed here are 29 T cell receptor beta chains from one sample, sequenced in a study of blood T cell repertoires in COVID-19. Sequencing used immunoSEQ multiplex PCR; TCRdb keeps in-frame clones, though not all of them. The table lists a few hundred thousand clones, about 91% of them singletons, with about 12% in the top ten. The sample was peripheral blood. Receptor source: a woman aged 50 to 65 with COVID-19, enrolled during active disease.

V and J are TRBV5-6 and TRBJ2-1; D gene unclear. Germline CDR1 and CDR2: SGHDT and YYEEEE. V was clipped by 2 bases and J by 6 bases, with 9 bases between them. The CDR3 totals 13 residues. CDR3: CASSLRGANEQFF. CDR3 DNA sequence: TGTGCCAGCAGCTTAAGAGGAGCCAATGAGCAGTTCTTC.

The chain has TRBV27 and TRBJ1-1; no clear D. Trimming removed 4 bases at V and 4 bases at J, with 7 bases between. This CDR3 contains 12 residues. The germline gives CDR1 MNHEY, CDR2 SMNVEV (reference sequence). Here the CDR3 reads CASSSGSTEAFF. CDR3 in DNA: TGTGCCAGCAGTTCGGGAAGCACTGAAGCTTTCTTT.

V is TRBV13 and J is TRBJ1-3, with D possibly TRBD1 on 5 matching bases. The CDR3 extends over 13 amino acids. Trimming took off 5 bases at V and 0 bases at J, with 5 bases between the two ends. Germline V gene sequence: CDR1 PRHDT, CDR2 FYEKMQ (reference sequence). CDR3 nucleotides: TGTGCCAGCAGCACAGGCTCTGGAAACACCATATATTTT. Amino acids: CASSTGSGNTIYF.

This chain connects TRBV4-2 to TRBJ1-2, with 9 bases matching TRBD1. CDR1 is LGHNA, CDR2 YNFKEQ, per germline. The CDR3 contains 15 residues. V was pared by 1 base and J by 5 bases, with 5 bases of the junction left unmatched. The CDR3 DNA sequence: TGTGCCAGCAGCCAAGCTACAGGGGGCCAGTATGGCTACACCTTC. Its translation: CASSQATGGQYGYTF.

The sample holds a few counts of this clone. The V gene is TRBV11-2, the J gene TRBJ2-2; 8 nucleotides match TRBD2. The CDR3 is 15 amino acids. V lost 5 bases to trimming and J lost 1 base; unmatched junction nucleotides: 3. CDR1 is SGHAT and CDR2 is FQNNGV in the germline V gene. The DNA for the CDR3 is TGTGCCAGCAGCCTTAGCGGGGTGAACACCGGGGAGCTGTTTTTT. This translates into CASSLSGVNTGELFF.

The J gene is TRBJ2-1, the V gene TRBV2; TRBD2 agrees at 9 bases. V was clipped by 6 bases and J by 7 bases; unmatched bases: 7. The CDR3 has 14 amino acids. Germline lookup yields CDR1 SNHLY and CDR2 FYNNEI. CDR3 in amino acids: CASRRGGAENEQFF. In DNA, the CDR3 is TGTGCCAGCAGACGCGGGGGGGCGGAGAATGAGCAGTTCTTC.

In nucleotides, the CDR3 is TGCAGTGGGTTTGCGGGGGGTGCCCAGTTCTTC. This sequence encodes CSGFAGGAQFF. The rearrangement joins TRBV20-1 to TRBJ2-1; TRBD2 matches at 8 bases. There are 11 residues in the CDR3. Germline V gene data show CDR1 as DFQATT and CDR2 as SNEGSKA (reference sequence). Trimming removed 7 bases from V and 13 bases from J; junction bases left unmatched: 9.

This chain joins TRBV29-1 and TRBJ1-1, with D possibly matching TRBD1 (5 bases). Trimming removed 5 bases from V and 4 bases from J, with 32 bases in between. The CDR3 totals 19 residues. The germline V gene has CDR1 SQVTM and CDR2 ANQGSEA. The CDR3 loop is CSVSPGNAPVGPSGTEAFF. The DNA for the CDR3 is TGCAGCGTTAGCCCCGGTAACGCCCCAGTGGGGCCATCGGGCACTGAAGCTTTCTTT.

The CDR3 bases are TGTGCCACCAGCAGAGATGCGACAGCCTCGTTGAAGTACACCTTC. Its protein is CATSRDATASLKYTF. J is TRBJ1-2 and V is TRBV15; D perhaps matches TRBD1 (5 bases). The length of the CDR3 is 15 residues. CDR1 is LNHNV and CDR2 is YYDKDF in the germline V gene (reference sequence). The V end was cut by 0 bases, the J end by 11 bases, with 19 bases between.

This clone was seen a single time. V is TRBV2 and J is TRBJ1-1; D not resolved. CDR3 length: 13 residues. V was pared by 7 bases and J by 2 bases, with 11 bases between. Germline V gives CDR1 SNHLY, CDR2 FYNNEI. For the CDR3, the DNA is TGTGCCAGCACTACGTTTCCCAACACTGAAGCTTTCTTT. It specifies CASTTFPNTEAFF.

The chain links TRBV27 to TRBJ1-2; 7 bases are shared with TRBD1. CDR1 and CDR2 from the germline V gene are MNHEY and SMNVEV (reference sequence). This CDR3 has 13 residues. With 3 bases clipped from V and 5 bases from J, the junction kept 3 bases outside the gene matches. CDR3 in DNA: TGTGCCAGCAGTTTTGAGGGACAGTATGGCTACACCTTC. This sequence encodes CASSFEGQYGYTF.

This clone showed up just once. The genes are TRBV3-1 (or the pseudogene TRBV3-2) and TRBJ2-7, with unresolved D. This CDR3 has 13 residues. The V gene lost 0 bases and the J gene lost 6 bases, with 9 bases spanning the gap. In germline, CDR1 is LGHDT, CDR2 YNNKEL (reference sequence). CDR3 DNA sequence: TGTGCCAGCAGCCAAGATCCCTTCGTCGAGCAGTACTTC. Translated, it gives CASSQDPFVEQYF.

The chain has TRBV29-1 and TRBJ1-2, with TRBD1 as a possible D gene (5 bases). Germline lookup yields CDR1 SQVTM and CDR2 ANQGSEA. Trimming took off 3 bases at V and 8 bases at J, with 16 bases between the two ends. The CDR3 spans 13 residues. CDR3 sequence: CSVDTGRVKGYTF. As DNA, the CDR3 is TGCAGCGTTGACACAGGACGGGTAAAAGGCTACACCTTC.

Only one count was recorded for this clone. CDR3 loop: CSVGTVNTEAFF. The CDR3 nucleotides read TGCAGCGTGGGGACAGTGAACACTGAAGCTTTCTTT. The V call is TRBV29-1, the J call TRBJ1-1, with TRBD1 matching over 7 bases. The CDR3 covers 12 residues. The V segment lost 6 bases and the J segment 0 bases; nucleotides outside the gene matches: 1. In germline, CDR1 is SQVTM, CDR2 ANQGSEA.

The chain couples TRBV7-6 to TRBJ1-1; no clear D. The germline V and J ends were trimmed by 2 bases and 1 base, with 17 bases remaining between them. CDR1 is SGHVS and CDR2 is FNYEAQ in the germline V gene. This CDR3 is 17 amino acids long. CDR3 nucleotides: TGTGCCAGCAGCTTATCTGGAGGGTGGGGAACGAACACTGAAGCTTTCTTT. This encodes CASSLSGGWGTNTEAFF.

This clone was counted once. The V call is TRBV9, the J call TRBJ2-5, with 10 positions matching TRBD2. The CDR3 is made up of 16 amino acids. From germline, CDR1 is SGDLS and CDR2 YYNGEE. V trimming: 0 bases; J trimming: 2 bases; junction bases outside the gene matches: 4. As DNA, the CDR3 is TGTGCCAGCAGCGTAGCTCCTAGCGGGGGACAAGAGACCCAGTACTTC. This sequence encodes CASSVAPSGGQETQYF.

Written as DNA, the CDR3 is TGCGCCAGCAGCGTTTTAACAGGGAGTAACACTGAAGCTTTCTTT. Amino acid sequence: CASSVLTGSNTEAFF. The chain employs TRBV5-1 and TRBJ1-1; D might be TRBD1 (6 bases). V was shortened by 4 bases and J by 2 bases, with 15 bases between the two germline ends. The germline gives CDR1 SGHRS, CDR2 YFSETQ. The CDR3 has 15 amino acids.

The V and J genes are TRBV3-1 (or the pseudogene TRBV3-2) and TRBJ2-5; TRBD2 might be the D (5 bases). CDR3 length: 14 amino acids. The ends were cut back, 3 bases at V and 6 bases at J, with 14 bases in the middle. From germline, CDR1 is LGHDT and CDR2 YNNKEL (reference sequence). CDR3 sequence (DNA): TGTGCCAGCAGCCATGCCGGGGAAAAACAGACCCAGTACTTC. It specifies CASSHAGEKQTQYF.

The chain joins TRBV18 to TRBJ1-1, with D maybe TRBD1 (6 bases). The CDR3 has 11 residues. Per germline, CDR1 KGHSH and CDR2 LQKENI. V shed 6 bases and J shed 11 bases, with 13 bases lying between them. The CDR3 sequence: CASSSQGSAFF. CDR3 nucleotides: TGTGCCAGCTCCTCCCAGGGGTCGGCTTTCTTT.

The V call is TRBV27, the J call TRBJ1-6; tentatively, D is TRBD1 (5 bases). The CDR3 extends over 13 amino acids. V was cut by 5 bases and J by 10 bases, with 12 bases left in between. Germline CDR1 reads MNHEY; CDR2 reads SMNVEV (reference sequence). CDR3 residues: CASSPSKGSPLHF. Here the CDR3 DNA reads TGTGCCAGCAGTCCATCTAAGGGGTCACCCCTCCACTTT.

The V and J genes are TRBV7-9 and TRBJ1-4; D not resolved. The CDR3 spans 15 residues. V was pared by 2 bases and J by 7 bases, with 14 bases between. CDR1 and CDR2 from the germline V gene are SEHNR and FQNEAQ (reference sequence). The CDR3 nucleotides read TGTGCCAGCAGCTTATCGGTGGAGGGTTCTGAAAAACTGTTTTTT. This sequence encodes CASSLSVEGSEKLFF.

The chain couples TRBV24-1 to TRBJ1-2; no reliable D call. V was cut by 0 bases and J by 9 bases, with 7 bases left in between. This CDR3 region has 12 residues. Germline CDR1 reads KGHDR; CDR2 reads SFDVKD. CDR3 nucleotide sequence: TGTGCCACCAGTGATTTGCGGGGAAGCTACACCTTC. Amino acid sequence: CATSDLRGSYTF.

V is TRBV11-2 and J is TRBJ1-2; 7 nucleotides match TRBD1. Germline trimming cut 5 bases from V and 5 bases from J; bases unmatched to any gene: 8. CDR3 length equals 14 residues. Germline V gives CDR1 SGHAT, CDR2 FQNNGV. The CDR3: CASSGQGERYGYTF. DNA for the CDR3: TGTGCCAGCAGCGGGCAGGGGGAACGGTATGGCTACACCTTC. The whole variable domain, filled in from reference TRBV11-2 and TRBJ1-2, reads EAGVAQSPRYKIIEKRQSVAFWCNPISGHATLYWYQQILGQGPKLLIQFQNNGVVDDSQLPKDRFSAERLKGVDSTLKIQPAKLEDSAVYLCASSGQGERYGYTFGSGTRLTVV.

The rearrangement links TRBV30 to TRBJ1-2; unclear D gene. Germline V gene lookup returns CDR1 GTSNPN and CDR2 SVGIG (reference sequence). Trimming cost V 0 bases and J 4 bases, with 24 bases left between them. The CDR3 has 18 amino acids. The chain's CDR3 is CAWSVRSAGTNYLYGYTF. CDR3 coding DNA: TGTGCCTGGAGTGTACGATCGGCAGGAACCAATTACCTCTATGGCTACACCTTC.

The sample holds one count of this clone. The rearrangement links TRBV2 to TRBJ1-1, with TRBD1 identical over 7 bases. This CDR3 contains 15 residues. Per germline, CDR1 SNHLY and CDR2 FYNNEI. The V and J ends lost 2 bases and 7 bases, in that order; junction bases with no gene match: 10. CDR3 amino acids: CASSENGAAGGEAFF. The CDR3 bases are TGTGCCAGCAGTGAAAATGGGGCAGCAGGGGGTGAAGCTTTCTTT.

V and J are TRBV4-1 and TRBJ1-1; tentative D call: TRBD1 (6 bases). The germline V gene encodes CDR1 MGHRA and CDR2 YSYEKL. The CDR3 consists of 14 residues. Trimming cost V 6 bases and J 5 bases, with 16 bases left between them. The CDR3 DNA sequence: TGCGCCAGCAGGACCGTAGGGGGTGAGACTGAAGCTTTCTTT. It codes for CASRTVGGETEAFF.

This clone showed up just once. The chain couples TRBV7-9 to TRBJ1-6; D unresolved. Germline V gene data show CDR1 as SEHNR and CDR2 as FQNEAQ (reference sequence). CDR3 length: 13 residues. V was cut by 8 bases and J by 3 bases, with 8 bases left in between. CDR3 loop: CASEPIYNSPLHF. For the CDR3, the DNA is TGTGCCAGCGAGCCTATCTATAATTCACCCCTCCACTTT.

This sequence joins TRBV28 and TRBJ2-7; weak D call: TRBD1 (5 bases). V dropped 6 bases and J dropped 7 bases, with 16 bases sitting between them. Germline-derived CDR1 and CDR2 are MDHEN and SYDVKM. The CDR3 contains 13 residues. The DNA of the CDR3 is TGTGCCAGCAGGGGGCAGGTGGCGGAAGAGCAGTACTTC. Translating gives CASRGQVAEEQYF.

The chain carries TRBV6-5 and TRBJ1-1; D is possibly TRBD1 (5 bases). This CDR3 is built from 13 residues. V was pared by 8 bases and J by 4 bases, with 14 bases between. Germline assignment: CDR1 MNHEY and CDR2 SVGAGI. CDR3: CASAGGGITEAFF. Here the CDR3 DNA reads TGTGCCAGCGCCGGGGGAGGGATCACTGAAGCTTTCTTT.